Below, 3 T cell receptor beta chains from the same sample are listed, as sequenced in a study of glioma-infiltrating T cells. TCR alpha and beta CDR3 regions were amplified from RNA using iRepertoire nested multiplex PCR. TCRdb called the multiplex PCR reads again in MiXCR, with one record for every CDR3 protein. The table has about 12,000 distinct CDR3 sequences, about 25% seen once. Sequencing was done on a sample of glioma tissue, nonneoplastic brain tissue, or PBMCs (not recorded which). The receptors derive from a human donor with low-grade glioma or glioblastoma, undergoing nonglioma brain surgery, or in good health (not recorded which).

Notes on this clonotype: One base away lies a much larger clone, so this may be a sequencing read error. The chain couples TRBV28 to TRBJ2-1, with D unclear. Between the trimmed V and J ends, which lost 2 bases and 12 bases, there was a span of 20 bases. From germline, CDR1 is MDHEN and CDR2 SYDVKM. The CDR3 has 15 amino acids. CDR3 DNA sequence: TGTGCCAGCAGTTTACATGCGTCCCAGTTGCTAGGGCAGTTCTTC. Translated, it gives CASSLHASQLLGQFF.

This clonotype was counted at least ten times. The CDR3 region has the DNA TGCAGTGCTCAGTACGGGGGGGTCACTGAAGCTTTCTTT. It yields the protein CSAQYGGVTEAFF. The chain joins TRBV20-1 to TRBJ1-1, with D perhaps TRBD1 (5 bases). The CDR3 runs 13 residues. Germline CDR1 and CDR2: DFQATT and SNEGSKA (reference sequence). Trimming left V 5 bases short and J 4 bases short, with 14 bases between.

This clonotype appeared many times. This sequence joins TRBV14 and TRBJ1-1, with D unresolved. The V and J ends lost 3 bases and 0 bases respectively, with 5 bases between them. This CDR3 has 13 amino acids. Germline V gives CDR1 SGHDN, CDR2 FVKESK. As DNA, the CDR3 is TGTGCCAGCAGCCAGTTCATGAACACTGAAGCTTTCTTT. It codes for CASSQFMNTEAFF.